This T cell receptor beta chain stems from a study of T-cell reconstitution after alpha-beta-depleted transplantation in children. Trimming took 0 bases from V and 1 from J, leaving 15 bases between them. The length of the CDR3 is 16 residues. Germline lookup yields CDR1 DFQATT and CDR2 SNEGSKA (reference sequence). This clonotype was counted only a few times. Molecular barcoding with unique molecular identifiers was used for the TCRbeta library. TCRdb re-called the PCR reads through MiXCR, storing one row per CDR3 protein. The table lists around 600,000 distinct CDR3 sequences, 16% of them singletons.

The sequence was obtained from a human donor who donated a stem cell graft to a child with acute myeloid leukemia. The chain recombines TRBV20-1 with TRBJ1-1; D may be TRBD1 (6 bases). Sequenced here: PBMCs from the stem cell graft donor, sampled from the stem cell graft. CDR3 nucleotides: TGCAGTGCTAGAGATATCAGGGGTTCGAGGAACACTGAAGCTTTCTTT. Protein: CSARDIRGSRNTEAFF.